A single sample is the source of the 13 T cell receptor beta chains below, sequenced in a study of spatial heterogeneity in lung cancer. Regarding time point: blood at routine non-recurrence follow-up after resection. TCRdb reprocessed the 5' RACE reads via MiXCR and lists one record per CDR3 protein. The table lists about 15,000 distinct CDR3 sequences, 6.3% of them singletons, with under 30% in the top ten. Sequenced material: PBMCs, taken at follow-up. Receptor source: a male donor with early-stage non-small cell lung cancer.

This clonotype was recorded at least ten times. The gene calls are TRBV7-8 and TRBJ2-7; 12 nucleotides align to TRBD2. This CDR3 spans 15 amino acids. Germline lookup yields CDR1 SGHVS and CDR2 FQNEAQ. V lost 4 bases and J lost 3; bases outside the gene matches: 4. Here the CDR3 DNA reads TGTGCCAGCAGCTCGCGACTAGCGGGGGACTACGAGCAGTACTTC. As protein: CASSSRLAGDYEQYF.

This clonotype is deemed medium-sized. The J gene is TRBJ2-7, the V gene TRBV7-2; D gene ambiguous. The CDR3 consists of 15 residues. Trimming took off 3 bases at V and 0 bases at J, with 12 bases between the two ends. Germline V gene sequence: CDR1 SGHTA, CDR2 FQGNSA. The CDR3 loop is CASSFKFVSSYEQYF. DNA for the CDR3: TGTGCCAGCAGCTTTAAGTTCGTGAGCTCCTACGAGCAGTACTTC.

This clonotype came up many times. The chain recombines TRBV7-2 with TRBJ2-7, with D unresolved. The V and J ends lost 5 bases and 1 base respectively, with 9 bases between them. CDR3 length equals 13 residues. Per germline, CDR1 SGHTA and CDR2 FQGNSA. The CDR3 DNA is TGTGCCAGCAGCCGCCGGGCTTCCTACGAGCAGTACTTC. Protein product: CASSRRASYEQYF.

This clonotype was seen at least ten times. This chain links TRBV7-6 with TRBJ2-5, with D uncertain. Germline V gives CDR1 SGHVS, CDR2 FNYEAQ. This CDR3 comprises 13 residues. Trimming took 5 bases from V and 0 from J, leaving 7 bases between them. The CDR3, as DNA: TGTGCCAGCAGCATAACACACCAAGAGACCCAGTACTTC. It codes for CASSITHQETQYF.

The table lists this clonotype with many counts. The rearrangement uses TRBV28 and TRBJ2-3, with 7 bases identical to TRBD2. V dropped 6 bases and J dropped 2; count of bases not matched to a gene: 5. Germline loops: CDR1 MDHEN, CDR2 SYDVKM. CDR3 size: 14 residues. CDR3 sequence (DNA): TGTGCCAGCAGGGGGGGGGTGACCACAGATACGCAGTATTTT. It specifies CASRGGVTTDTQYF. Looking up the rest from reference TRBV28 and TRBJ2-3 gives the full variable domain: DVKVTQSSRYLVKRTGEKVFLECVQDMDHENMFWYRQDPGLGLRLIYFSYDVKMKEKGDIPEGYSVSREKKERFSLILESASTNQTSMYLCASRGGVTTDTQYFGPGTRLTVL.

This clonotype was found many times. The CDR3 nucleotides are TGTGCCAGCAGCTTAGGGGGTACCACATCCACAGATACGCAGTATTTT. Translated: CASSLGGTTSTDTQYF. The rearrangement links TRBV7-6 to TRBJ2-3, with D unclear. V lost 1 base to trimming and J lost 2 bases, with 13 bases between them. Germline V CDR1 and CDR2: SGHVS, FNYEAQ. The length of the CDR3 is 16 residues. The entire variable domain, with the rest obtained from reference TRBV7-6 and TRBJ2-3, is as follows: GAGVSQSPRYKVTKRGQDVALRCDPISGHVSLYWYRQALGQGPEFLTYFNYEAQQDKSGLPNDRFSAERPEGSISTLTIQRTEQRDSAMYRCASSLGGTTSTDTQYFGPGTRLTVL.

This clonotype appeared many times. The chain has TRBV3-1 and TRBJ2-1, with D unclear. This CDR3 contains 12 residues. Germline V gives CDR1 LGHDT, CDR2 YNNKEL (reference sequence). V dropped 1 base and J dropped 5 bases, with 3 bases sitting between them. The CDR3 region has the DNA TGTGCCAGCAGCCAAGGTAACAATGAGCAGTTCTTC. Its translation is CASSQGNNEQFF.

This clonotype showed up many times. The chain joins TRBV11-2 to TRBJ2-1; D may be TRBD2 (6 bases). Trimming cost V 1 base and J 4 bases, with 17 bases left between them. This CDR3 is 17 amino acids long. CDR1 is SGHAT, CDR2 FQNNGV, per germline. CDR3 nucleotides: TGTGCCAGCAGCTTAGGCCCCCGAGGTAGCGGATACAATGAGCAGTTCTTC. Its protein is CASSLGPRGSGYNEQFF.

The CDR3 region has the DNA TGTGCCAGCAGCTTACCGGGCCCCCCTCTCACCGGGGAGCTGTTTTTT. Protein product: CASSLPGPPLTGELFF. This chain links TRBV7-2 with TRBJ2-2; no firm D call. The CDR3 is 16 amino acids. Trimming cost V 2 bases and J 4 bases, with 14 bases left between them. Germline V lookup: CDR1 SGHTA, CDR2 FQGNSA. Complete variable domain (other parts from reference TRBV7-2 and TRBJ2-2): GAGVSQSPSNKVTEKGKDVELRCDPISGHTALYWYRQSLGQGLEFLIYFQGNSAPDKSGLPSDRFSAERTGGSVSTLTIQRTQQEDSAVYLCASSLPGPPLTGELFFGEGSRLTVL.

On this clonotype: This may be a read error, as it is one base from a much larger clone. V and J are TRBV19 and TRBJ1-2; D gene unclear. Germline-derived CDR1 and CDR2 are LNHDA and SQIVND (reference sequence). The CDR3 spans 13 residues. CDR3 nucleotides: TGTACCAGTAGTACCCAGCGCAACTATGGCTACACCTTC. It specifies CTSSTQRNYGYTF.

This clonotype was recorded many times. The rearrangement joins TRBV6-2 or TRBV6-3 to TRBJ1-2; weak D call: TRBD1 (6 bases). The CDR3 sequence is 14 residues long. Per germline, CDR1 MNHEY and CDR2 SVGEGT. Between the trimmed V and J ends, which lost 5 bases and 4 bases, there was a span of 14 bases. This CDR3 is CASSLSTGGYGYTF. The CDR3 nucleotides are TGTGCCAGCAGTCTTTCGACAGGTGGCTATGGCTACACCTTC.

This clonotype was picked up a small number of times. The chain recombines TRBV6-5 with TRBJ2-2, with D possibly being TRBD2 (6 bases). Trimming removed 2 bases at V and 4 bases at J, with 11 bases between. This CDR3 has 15 residues. Germline lookup yields CDR1 MNHEY and CDR2 SVGAGI. CDR3 nucleotide sequence: TGTGCCAGCAGTTACAGAGGACTACGCACCGGGGAGCTGTTTTTT. Protein sequence: CASSYRGLRTGELFF.

The chain links TRBV2 to TRBJ2-2; 8 positions agree with TRBD1. The germline gives CDR1 SNHLY, CDR2 FYNNEI. CDR3 length: 15 amino acids. The J segment lost 1 base and the V segment lost 8 bases, leaving 6 bases of the junction unmatched. The CDR3 protein is CASQGQGLNTGELFF. Written as DNA, the CDR3 is TGTGCCAGCCAAGGACAGGGATTGAACACCGGGGAGCTGTTTTTT.